Each of the 19 T cell receptor beta chains below was sequenced from the same sample in a study of CDR3 diversity in severe acne. TCRdb reprocessed the PCR reads via MiXCR and lists one record per CDR3 protein. The data contain more than 70,000 distinct CDR3 sequences, less than 65% of them singletons. The sequenced sample was blood. The source is a male donor with severe acne vulgaris.

In its sample, this clonotype was seen many times. This rearrangement joins TRBV15 to TRBJ2-5; the D gene is possibly TRBD2 (6 bases). V shed 1 base and J shed 3 bases, with 9 bases lying between them. The CDR3 is 14 amino acids. Per germline, CDR1 LNHNV and CDR2 YYDKDF (reference sequence). The CDR3 spells CATSRGRGEETQYF. The CDR3 DNA is TGTGCCACCAGCAGAGGGAGGGGAGAAGAGACCCAGTACTTC. Combining the CDR3 with reference TRBV15 and TRBJ2-5 gives the whole variable domain DAMVIQNPRYQVTQFGKPVTLSCSQTLNHNVMYWYQQKSSQAPKLLFHYYDKDFNNEADTPDNFQSRRPNTSFCFLDIRSPGLGDTAMYLCATSRGRGEETQYFGPGTRLLVL.

This clonotype was counted at least ten times. The genes are TRBV19 and TRBJ2-4, with TRBD2 identical over 7 bases. J gave up 0 bases and V 4 bases, and 12 bases lay outside the gene matches. Germline lookup yields CDR1 LNHDA and CDR2 SQIVND (reference sequence). This CDR3 region has 18 residues. Here the CDR3 DNA reads TGTGCCAGTAGTAGAGGGCTAGCGGAGGGAATAGCCAAAAACATTCAGTACTTC. Its protein is CASSRGLAEGIAKNIQYF.

V is TRBV10-3 and J is TRBJ1-2; possibly TRBD1 for D (6 bases). This CDR3 has 13 amino acids. V lost 3 bases and J lost 2, with 7 bases in between. The V gene's germline CDR1 is ENHRY and CDR2 SYGVKD. In nucleotides, the CDR3 is TGTGCCATCAGTGAAGACAGGAACTATGGCTACACCTTC. Residues: CAISEDRNYGYTF.

This clonotype was detected only a few times. V is TRBV27 and J is TRBJ2-7, with D unclear. CDR1 and CDR2 (germline): MNHEY, SMNVEV (reference sequence). Trimming left V 4 bases short and J 2 bases short, with 3 bases between. This CDR3 contains 11 residues. The CDR3 DNA follows: TGTGCCAGCAGTTGGACCTACGAGCAGTACTTC. Translating it yields CASSWTYEQYF.

This clonotype appeared once. A much larger clone is a single base away; this may be a read error. The chain employs TRBV9 and TRBJ2-5; 10 nucleotides match TRBD1. The CDR3 sequence is 15 residues long. The germline V gene encodes CDR1 SGDLS and CDR2 YYNGEE. CDR3: CASSRSGTGVETQDF. The CDR3 nucleotides read TGTGCCAGCAGCCGGAGCGGGACAGGGGTTGAGACCCAGGACTTC.

This clonotype has at least ten counts. The gene calls are TRBV5-6 and TRBJ2-7; TRBD2 might be the D (5 bases). Germline CDR1 reads SGHDT; CDR2 reads YYEEEE. V lost 2 bases and J 5 bases, leaving 11 bases between the germline ends. The CDR3 loop spans 13 amino acids. CDR3 residues: CASSFEGLNEQYV. The CDR3 region has the DNA TGTGCCAGCAGCTTCGAGGGTTTGAACGAGCAGTACGTC.

The chain couples TRBV6-7 to TRBJ1-1, with D maybe TRBD1 (6 bases). TRBV6-7 is recorded as an ORF, its role being uncertain. Deletions cut 0 bases from V and 2 bases from J, with 19 bases between. This CDR3 has 18 amino acids. The CDR3 spells CASSYSTKTGYVNTEAFF. For the CDR3, the DNA is TGTGCCAGCAGTTACTCGACCAAGACAGGTTATGTAAACACTGAAGCTTTCTTT.

This clonotype was seen repeatedly, ten times or more. This chain connects TRBV12-3 or TRBV12-4 to TRBJ2-1; D gene ambiguous. The length of the CDR3 is 15 residues. Trimming left V 3 bases short and J 3 bases short, with 12 bases between. The DNA for the CDR3 is TGTGCCAGCAGTTTGTTGGTTGATATCTACAATGAGCAGTTCTTC. The encoded protein is CASSLLVDIYNEQFF.

The V gene is TRBV15, the J gene TRBJ2-2; D gene ambiguous. CDR1 and CDR2 (germline): LNHNV, YYDKDF (reference sequence). The CDR3 sequence is 15 residues long. V was pared by 6 bases and J by 2 bases, with 13 bases between. In DNA form, the CDR3 reads TGTGCCACCAGAGCGACTCCGCAAAACACCGGGGAGCTGTTTTTT. The encoded protein is CATRATPQNTGELFF.

This clonotype was detected many times. This chain uses TRBV9 with TRBJ2-3; D may match TRBD1 or TRBD2 (5 bases each). From germline, CDR1 is SGDLS and CDR2 YYNGEE. V dropped 0 bases and J dropped 0 bases, with 8 bases sitting between them. This CDR3 has 15 amino acids. CDR3 nucleotides: TGTGCCAGCAGCGTAGATGGGACCAGCACAGATACGCAGTATTTT. Translating gives CASSVDGTSTDTQYF.

About this clonotype itself: It may be a read error: a sequence one base away is much more abundant. CDR3 in amino acids: CASSSDQKRGDYEQYF. CDR3 in DNA: TGCGCCAGCAGCTCGGATCAAAAAAGGGGTGACTACGAGCAGTACTTC. This rearrangement joins TRBV5-1 to TRBJ2-7; TRBD1 is a possible D gene (5 bases). This CDR3 is built from 16 residues. The V gene's germline CDR1 is SGHRS and CDR2 YFSETQ. V gave up 3 bases and J gave up 3 bases, with 19 bases separating them.

The chain uses TRBV28 and TRBJ1-5, with 8 bases that match TRBD1. The germline CDR1 and CDR2 sequences are MDHEN and SYDVKM. The CDR3 is 13 amino acids. V lost 6 bases, J lost 5 bases, and 3 bases stayed unmatched. CDR3 region: CASRAGGDQPQHF. The CDR3 DNA reads TGTGCCAGCAGGGCAGGGGGCGATCAGCCCCAGCATTTT.

This clonotype was seen at least ten times. The V and J genes are TRBV7-9 and TRBJ2-1; no clear D gene. V shed 1 base and J shed 5 bases, with 6 bases lying between them. The CDR3 covers 13 residues. Germline values: CDR1 SEHNR, CDR2 FQNEAQ (reference sequence). CDR3 residues: CASSLDLNNEQFF. The CDR3 region has the DNA TGTGCCAGCAGCTTAGATTTGAACAATGAGCAGTTCTTC. Filled out from reference TRBV7-9 and TRBJ2-1, the complete variable domain reads DTGVSQNPRHKITKRGQNVTFRCDPISEHNRLYWYRQTLGQGPEFLTYFQNEAQLEKSRLLSDRFSAERPKGSFSTLEIQRTEQGDSAMYLCASSLDLNNEQFFGPGTRLTVL.

This clonotype has only a few counts. This chain uses TRBV7-9 with TRBJ2-7, with D unclear. CDR1 and CDR2 from the germline V gene are SEHNR and FQNEAQ (reference sequence). The CDR3 has 16 residues. V was pared by 5 bases and J by 7 bases, with 24 bases between. CDR3 residues: CASSPHPFDSFEEQYV. CDR3 nucleotides: TGTGCCAGCAGCCCCCACCCTTTCGACTCCTTTGAGGAGCAGTACGTC.

A remark on this clonotype: At one of its ends the junction is not consistent with the germline gene, which may arise from a read error. The J gene is TRBJ2-1, the V gene TRBV7-3; 8 bases are a match to TRBD2. The CDR3 loop spans 18 amino acids. Germline V gene lookup returns CDR1 SGHTA and CDR2 FQGTGA. DNA for the CDR3: TGTGGCAGCAGCGAGGGGTTCCGTACTAGCGGCAAGAACAATGAGCAGCTCTTC. Residues: CGSSEGFRTSGKNNEQLF.

The chain combines TRBV3-1 with TRBJ2-7; D may be TRBD1 (6 bases). From germline, CDR1 is LGHDT and CDR2 YNNKEL (reference sequence). This CDR3 spans 15 amino acids. V lost 5 bases and J 0 bases, leaving 14 bases between the germline ends. Here the CDR3 reads CASSKTGPSSYEQYF. The DNA of the CDR3 is TGTGCCAGCAGCAAGACAGGCCCCAGCTCCTACGAGCAGTACTTC.

The chain joins TRBV5-6 to TRBJ2-7; unclear D gene. Per germline, CDR1 SGHDT and CDR2 YYEEEE. The V gene lost 0 bases and the J gene lost 5 bases, with 12 bases spanning the gap. The CDR3 is made up of 14 amino acids. This CDR3 reads CASSLELKSDEQYF. The DNA for the CDR3 is TGTGCCAGCAGCTTGGAACTAAAGTCGGACGAGCAGTACTTC.

Remarks on this clonotype: Given a much more abundant clone one base away, this may be a read error. The rearrangement uses TRBV29-1 and TRBJ1-1; weak D call: TRBD1 (5 bases). Trimming shortened V by 6 bases and J by 1 base, and 12 bases separated the two germline ends. CDR1 and CDR2 (germline): SQVTM, ANQGSEA. This CDR3 comprises 13 residues. The CDR3 coding sequence is TGCAGCGTGGCGCCGGGACCGAACACTGAAGCTTTCTTT. It yields the protein CSVAPGPNTEAFF.

Here the CDR3 DNA reads TGTGCCAGCAGTGAAGGGCTGGGCAGCTATGGCTACACCTTC. It specifies CASSEGLGSYGYTF. This chain joins TRBV25-1 and TRBJ1-2; no firm D call. The CDR3 is 14 residues long. CDR1 is MGHDK and CDR2 is SYGVNS in the germline V gene. Trimming took 2 bases from V and 4 from J, leaving 11 bases between them.